This T cell receptor beta chain stems from a study of early T cells in non-severe SARS-CoV-2 infection (dated by TCRdb to 2020 to 2022). As for the study more broadly: TCR sequencing used bulk RNA from unsorted whole blood, so alpha and beta chains could not be paired.

Libraries were built with 5' RACE. These reads were obtained on a NextSeq 500. Unique molecular identifiers were attached to individual cDNA molecules in the TCR library protocol so that sequencing error and PCR bias could be corrected. TCR alpha and beta chains were both sequenced, and the abundances of alpha and beta sequences in each sample were closely correlated with each other. From the authors' description of their analysis: Decombinator V4 was used to annotate the V gene, J gene and CDR3 of the TCR sequences. TCRs were defined as expanded if a significant change between any two time points was detected under a Poisson model with p below 0.0001. TCR abundances were normalised to the total number of TCRs sequenced per sample and expressed as counts per million. MAIT TCRs were defined by TRAV1-2 paired with TRAJ12, TRAJ20 or TRAJ33, and iNKT TCRs by TRAV10 paired with TRAJ18. A search of VDJdb, accessed on 1 November 2021, was run for TCRs annotated to CMV, EBV and SARS-CoV-2, with TCRs annotated for multiple antigens excluded. TCRdb reanalyzed the raw reads on its own, using fastp at Q25 for trimming and MiXCR for clone calling, and kept in-frame beta chains. Every distinct CDR3 protein forms one entry, paired with its most common genes and DNA. The authors' filters were not applied to this entry. This sample lists 60,000 or so distinct CDR3 sequences; 8.5% to 10% were detected once. In total, the top ten clones hold almost 4% of the sample.

Summary of the overall study and its limitations: VDJdb matching was skewed toward anti-spike CD8 responses and likely underestimated virus-specific expansions by missing private and CD4 specificities.

The study was a case-control design nested within a healthcare worker cohort in London, UK, with weekly nasopharyngeal swab PCR tests and blood sampling. Healthcare workers were recruited between 23 and 31 March 2020, during the week of the UK lockdown, and were followed weekly for up to about 15 weeks. About this clonotype itself: This clone's antigen is unknown. One base away there is no much larger clone; base qualities are not given.

From the cysteine through the phenylalanine, the CDR3 covers 13 amino acids. Of all the DNA, just the CDR3 is kept, 39 bases in frame from base 1. CDR1 and CDR2 (ENHRY, SYGVKD) derive from the germline V gene. The trim is 0 bases for V and 8 bases for J, with a gap of 5 bases between the germline ends. This clonotype was obtained from an adult who was a healthcare worker with PCR-confirmed SARS-CoV-2 infection or an uninfected control (not recorded which). The sequences come from whole blood, collected at baseline. Recombination joined TRBV10-3 with TRBJ1-6, with no confidently assigned D gene. The DNA sequence follows: TGTGCCATCAGTGAGTCTTCTTATTCACCCCTCCACTTT. Translation gives CAISESSYSPLHF.